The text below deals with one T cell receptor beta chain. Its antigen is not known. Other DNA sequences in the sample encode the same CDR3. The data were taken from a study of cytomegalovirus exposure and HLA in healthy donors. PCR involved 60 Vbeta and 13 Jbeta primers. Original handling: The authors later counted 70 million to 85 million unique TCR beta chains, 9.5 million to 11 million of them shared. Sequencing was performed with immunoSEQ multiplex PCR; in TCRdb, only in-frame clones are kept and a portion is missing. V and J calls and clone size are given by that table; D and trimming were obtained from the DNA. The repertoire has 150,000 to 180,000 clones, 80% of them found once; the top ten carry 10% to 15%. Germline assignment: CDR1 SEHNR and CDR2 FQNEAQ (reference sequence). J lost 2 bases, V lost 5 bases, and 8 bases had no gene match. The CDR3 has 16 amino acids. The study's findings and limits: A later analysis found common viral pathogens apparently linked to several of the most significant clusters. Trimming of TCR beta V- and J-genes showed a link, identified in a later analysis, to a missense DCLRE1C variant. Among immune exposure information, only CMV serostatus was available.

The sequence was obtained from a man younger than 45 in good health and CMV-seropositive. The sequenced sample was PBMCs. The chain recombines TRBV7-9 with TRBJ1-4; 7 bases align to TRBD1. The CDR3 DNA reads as TGTGCCAGCAGCAGCGACAGGGTGGGCACTAATGAAAAACTGTTTTTT. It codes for CASSSDRVGTNEKLFF.